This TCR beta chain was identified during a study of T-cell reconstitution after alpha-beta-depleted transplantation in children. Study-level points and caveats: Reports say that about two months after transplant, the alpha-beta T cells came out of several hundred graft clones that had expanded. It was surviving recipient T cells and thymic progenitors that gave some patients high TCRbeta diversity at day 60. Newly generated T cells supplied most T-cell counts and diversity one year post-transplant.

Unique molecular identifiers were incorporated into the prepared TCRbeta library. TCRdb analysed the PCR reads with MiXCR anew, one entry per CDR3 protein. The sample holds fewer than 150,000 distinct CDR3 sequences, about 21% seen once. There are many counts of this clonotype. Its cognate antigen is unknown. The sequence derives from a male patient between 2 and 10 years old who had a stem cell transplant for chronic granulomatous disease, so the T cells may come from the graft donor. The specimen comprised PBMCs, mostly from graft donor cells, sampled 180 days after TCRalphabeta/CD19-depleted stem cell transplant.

The CDR3 DNA reads as TGTGCCTGGAGTGTACTGAGGACAGACTTCTACGAGCAGTACTTC. Encoded protein: CAWSVLRTDFYEQYF. The chain has TRBV30 and TRBJ2-7, with TRBD1 as a possible D gene (6 bases). CDR1 and CDR2 from the germline V gene are GTSNPN and SVGIG (reference sequence). CDR3 length: 15 amino acids. V was clipped by 0 bases and J by 3 bases, with 15 bases between them.